The present entry profiles one TCR beta chain with its context. Its antigen is not identified. Use of 60 Vbeta and 13 Jbeta primers characterized the PCR. Produced via immunoSEQ multiplex PCR; TCRdb's table is partial and in-frame only. The data contain roughly 70,000 clones, 74% of them singletons. This specimen comes from a study of cytomegalovirus exposure and HLA in healthy donors. Findings and caveats of the study: In a later analysis, parvovirus B19, influenza, CMV and Epstein-Barr virus appeared linked to several top co-occurrence clusters.

The sample consisted of PBMCs. This clonotype was obtained from a human donor in good health.

The CDR3 DNA reads TGCGCCAGCAGGGACAGAGACAATCAGCCCCAGCATTTT. The encoded protein is CASRDRDNQPQHF. V is TRBV10-2 and J is TRBJ1-5, with D perhaps TRBD1 (6 bases). Germline V gives CDR1 WSHSY, CDR2 SAAADI. The CDR3 length is 13 residues. V was shortened by 6 bases and J by 3 bases, with 9 bases between the two germline ends.